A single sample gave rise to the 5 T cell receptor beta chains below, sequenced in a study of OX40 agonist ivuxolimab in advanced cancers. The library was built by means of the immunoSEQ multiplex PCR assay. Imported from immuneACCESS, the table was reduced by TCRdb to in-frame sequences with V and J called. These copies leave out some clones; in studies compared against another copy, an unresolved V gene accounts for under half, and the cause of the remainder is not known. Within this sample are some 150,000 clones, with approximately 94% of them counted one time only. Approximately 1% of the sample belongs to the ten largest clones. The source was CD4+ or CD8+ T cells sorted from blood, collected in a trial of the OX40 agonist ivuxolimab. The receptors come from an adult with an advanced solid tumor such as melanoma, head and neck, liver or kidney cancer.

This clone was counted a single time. Written as DNA, the CDR3 is TGTGCCAGTAGCCCCTCGGACAGGAGACCCTCCTACGAGCAGTACTTC. Encoded protein: CASSPSDRRPSYEQYF. The V gene is TRBV19, the J gene TRBJ2-7; 7 bases are a match to TRBD1. The CDR3 is 16 residues long. With V trimmed by 6 bases and J by 0 bases, 11 bases remained unmatched. Germline values: CDR1 LNHDA, CDR2 SQIVND (reference sequence).

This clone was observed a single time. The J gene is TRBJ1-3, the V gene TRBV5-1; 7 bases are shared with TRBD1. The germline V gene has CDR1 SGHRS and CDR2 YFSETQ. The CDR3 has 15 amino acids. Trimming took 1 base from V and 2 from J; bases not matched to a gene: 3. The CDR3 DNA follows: TGCGCCAGCAGCTTGCCCGACAGGGCTGGAAACACCATATATTTT. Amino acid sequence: CASSLPDRAGNTIYF.

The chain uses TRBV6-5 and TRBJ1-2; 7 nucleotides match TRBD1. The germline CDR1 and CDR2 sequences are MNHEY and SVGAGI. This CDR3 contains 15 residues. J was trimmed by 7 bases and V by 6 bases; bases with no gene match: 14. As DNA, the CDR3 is TGTGCCAGCAGACGGGAGCGGGGGCAGGGGGGTGGCTACACCTTC. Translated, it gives CASRRERGQGGGYTF.

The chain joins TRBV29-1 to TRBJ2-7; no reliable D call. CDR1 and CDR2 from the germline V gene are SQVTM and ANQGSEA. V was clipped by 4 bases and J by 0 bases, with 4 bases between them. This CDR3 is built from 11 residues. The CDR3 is CSVGASYEQYF. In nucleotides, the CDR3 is TGCAGCGTTGGAGCCTCCTACGAGCAGTACTTC.

The CDR3, as DNA: TGTGCCAGCAGTTCGGGCGGGATCTCCTACGAGCAGTACTTC. Its protein product is CASSSGGISYEQYF. The chain couples TRBV28 to TRBJ2-7; D might be TRBD2 (6 bases). V was cut by 4 bases and J by 0 bases, with 10 bases left in between. The CDR3 consists of 14 residues. Germline V gives CDR1 MDHEN, CDR2 SYDVKM. The whole variable domain, remainder taken from reference TRBV28 and TRBJ2-7, is DVKVTQSSRYLVKRTGEKVFLECVQDMDHENMFWYRQDPGLGLRLIYFSYDVKMKEKGDIPEGYSVSREKKERFSLILESASTNQTSMYLCASSSGGISYEQYFGPGTRLTVT.